The source of this TCR beta chain is a study of OX40 agonist ivuxolimab in advanced cancers. Study-wide context: Ivuxolimab was an agonistic, fully human IgG2 monoclonal antibody directed against OX40 (CD134), a costimulatory receptor. Intravenous ivuxolimab was administered to patients every 2 weeks at six dose levels: 0.01, 0.1, 0.3, 1.5, 3 and 10 mg/kg. Among the approximately 54 dose-escalation patients, about 20 had hepatocellular carcinoma, roughly 15 melanoma, 9 renal cell carcinoma and 9 head and neck cancer. In the dose-escalation cohort, approximately 82% of patients were male, and the mean age was roughly 60 years with a range of roughly 20 to 79. Prior anti-PD-1, anti-PD-L1 or anti-CTLA-4 therapy was permitted, and checkpoint inhibitors had been received by roughly two fifths of dose-escalation patients. Partial responses occurred in three dose-escalation patients, of whom one had hepatocellular carcinoma and two had cutaneous melanoma. Peripheral TCRbeta sequencing aimed to test whether ivuxolimab altered TCR sequence diversity and caused clonal T-cell expansion. The monotherapy dose-escalation portion (N ≈ 52 patients) of the phase I ivuxolimab trial is reported in the paper. Here is what the overall study found, with its caveats: Antigen specificity was not determined for the clonally expanded peripheral T cells. In the 0.1-3.0 mg/kg groups, partial responders were among the patients with the lowest normalized peripheral clonal expansion, particularly in CD8+ T cells. At doses of 0.1 to 3.0 mg/kg, clonal expansion of both CD4+ and CD8+ T cells in blood was seen between baseline and week 6. Low levels of normalized T-cell clonal expansion were also shown by some nonresponding patients. After ivuxolimab, more expanded clones were found on average in CD8+ T cells than in CD4+ T cells.

Patients with a history of autoimmune disease or receiving systemic immunosuppression were excluded from the trial. Peripheral blood for TCR sequencing was collected from all dose cohorts at baseline, on cycle 4 day 1, and on cycle 7 day 1. Samples were obtained from an open-label, multicenter, first-in-human phase I dose-escalation trial of ivuxolimab. Adults with locally advanced or metastatic melanoma, renal cell, hepatocellular, or head and neck squamous cell carcinoma were enrolled in the trial. CD4+ and CD8+ T cells were sorted separately from peripheral blood before TCR sequencing. The germline V gene (reference sequence) specifies GTSNPN as CDR1 and SVGIG as CDR2. V sheds 2 bases and J sheds 3 bases, leaving 7 bases between their ends. The CDR3 numbers 12 residues from cysteine through phenylalanine. Only the CDR3 region is kept as DNA, spanning 36 bases read in frame from base 1. Genomic DNA was extracted from sorted cells for sequencing of the TCRbeta CDR3 region. TCRbeta CDR3 regions were sequenced using the immunoSEQ Assay. Held by TCRdb, this immuneACCESS table contains in-frame sequences only and omits some clones. Under half of the omission traces to an unresolved V gene where checked; the cause of the rest is unknown. For this sample there are about 70,000 clones; about nine tenths appear just once. Less than 3.5% of the sample lies in the top ten.

Concerning this clone: It lacks a known antigen. No qualities accompany the bases; no much larger clone lies one base away.

The source of this sequence is an adult with an advanced solid tumor such as melanoma, head and neck, liver or kidney cancer. Here the sequenced sample was CD4+ or CD8+ T cells sorted from blood, taken in a trial of the OX40 agonist ivuxolimab. The sequence is built from TRBV30 and TRBJ1-1, with the D gene not clear enough to name. The nucleotide sequence reads TGTGCCTGGAGTTTCACCGACACTGAAGCTTTCTTT. Its translation reads: CAWSFTDTEAFF. With the portions outside the CDR3 filled from the reference TRBV30 and TRBJ1-1 genes, the complete variable region becomes SQTIHQWPATLVQPVGSPLSLECTVEGTSNPNLYWYRQAAGRGLQLLFYSVGIGQISSEVPQNLSASRPQDRQFILSSKKLLLSDSGFYLCAWSFTDTEAFFGQGTRLTVV.